This is a list of T cell receptor beta chains from one sample in a study of OX40 agonist ivuxolimab in advanced cancers. Profiled with immunoSEQ multiplex PCR; TCRdb holds only in-frame clones, not every one. The repertoire holds some 48,000 clones, more than 85% seen once, with over 1.5% in the top ten. The sequencing here drew on CD4+ or CD8+ T cells sorted from blood, taken in a trial of the OX40 agonist ivuxolimab. Receptors were obtained from an adult with an advanced solid tumor such as melanoma, head and neck, liver or kidney cancer. Both conserved end residues are part of each CDR3.

v_call cdr3_length cdr3_aa
TRBV4-3 15 CASSQDRRVYNEQFF
TRBV6-5 14 CASSWQGGNQPQHF
TRBV29-1 11 CSVEVGSSYTF
TRBV7-6 14 CASSHTGGRETQYF
TRBV5-6 17 CASSWGTNQISGNTIYF
TRBV6-4 18 CANPNLAGGPIGTDTQYF
TRBV29-1 15 CSVRQGVGGANVLTF
TRBV9 14 CASSALQSTGELFF
TRBV30 13 CAWSVQIPLGAFF
TRBV7-9 13 CASSLAGGNEQFF
TRBV6-5 13 CASSYSGYYEQYF
TRBV7-8 13 CASSPRGSYEQYF
TRBV30 13 CAWSVGARAIQYF
TRBV5-1 14 CASSLPRVNTEAFF
TRBV15 16 CATSREYPSGSETQYF
TRBV4-1 17 CASSQDRLAGPQNIQYF
TRBV9 14 CASSVGPEIYEQYF
TRBV5-1 15 CASSFRAPGTDTQYF
TRBV6-5 12 CASSSPTYGYTF
TRBV4-1 16 CASSLGTGVGRTEAFF
TRBV2 14 CASSGQGEAGELFF
TRBV7-3 13 CASSSAGPGELFF
TRBV7-3 13 CASRGAGKETQYF
TRBV2 12 CASSRSISEQYF
TRBV2 12 CASASLVETQYF
TRBV5-5 13 CASSLPQVYGYTF
TRBV9 16 CASSPGLAGPNNEQFF
TRBV2 13 CASTQTGRNEQFF
TRBV7-6 13 CASSPDRIYGYTF
TRBV9 13 CASSTSGRNGYTF
TRBV6-6 15 CASSYGGTTTYEQYF
TRBV30 10 CAWTPIWAFF
TRBV19 13 CATTDRRRNTIYF
TRBV6-5 14 CASRSGTGNYGYTF
TRBV7-9 15 CASSERARRGETQYF
TRBV23-1 19 CASSQCGRGRLGGNQPQHF
TRBV7-8 14 CASSLGTGSYEQYF
TRBV7-6 16 CASSRMNGATNSPLHF
TRBV21-1 14 CASSRPKGYNEQFF
TRBV10-3 15 CAISEGLAASNEQFF